The clone carrying this T cell receptor beta chain was counted between two and nine times. The data belong to a study of patients and donors after allogeneic stem cell transplantation. This CDR3 has 13 residues. Between the trimmed V and J ends, which lost 5 bases and 5 bases, there was a span of 14 bases. Germline-derived CDR1 and CDR2 are SGHRS and YFSETQ. MiXCR was run by TCRdb on the RT-PCR reads, yielding one entry per CDR3 protein. The data contain about 57,000 distinct CDR3 sequences, roughly 13% of them seen just once; the ten biggest clones take up less than 35%. The sequence was obtained from a human donor who was either an allogeneic HSCT recipient or a stem cell or donor lymphocyte infusion donor (not recorded which). It is not recorded whose cells these are; they may come from a transplant donor. The chain combines TRBV5-1 with TRBJ2-7; TRBD2 is a possible D gene (6 bases). Sequencing was done on a sample of blood, either unsorted or a sorted T cell fraction (not recorded which). The CDR3 here is CASRSLALDEQYF. The CDR3 DNA reads TGCGCCAGCAGATCTCTAGCGTTGGACGAGCAGTACTTC.